Listed below are T cell receptor beta chains from one sample, sequenced in a study of immune evolution from preneoplasia to lung adenocarcinoma. TCRdb's copy holds only in-frame clones and misses some; the assay was immunoSEQ multiplex PCR. In the table there are about 16,000 clones, 65% to 90% of which are singletons. What was sequenced was FFPE invasive lung adenocarcinoma tissue. These receptors were obtained from a person aged 70 to 85 with invasive lung adenocarcinoma. The CDR3 runs from the conserved cysteine through the conserved F or W. The D gene is left open where the match is weak. A row's size may be missing; if present it is once, few, many or a size class.

CDR3nt	CDR3aa	v_gene	d_gene	j_gene	abundance
TGTGCCAGCTCACCAGCGCTCCAGAGGGAGCCTGTCTCTGGAAACACCATATATTTT	CASSPALQREPVSGNTIYF	TRBV18	.	TRBJ1-3	.
TGTGCCAGCAGCTTCGACCCCCCCCAGCCCCAGCATTTT	CASSFDPPQPQHF	TRBV7-9	.	TRBJ1-5	.
TGTGCCAGCAGTTTCGGGCTGGGCGGCTACGAGCAGTACTTC	CASSFGLGGYEQYF	TRBV28	.	TRBJ2-7	.
TGTGCCAGCAGCTTGGGACTAGCGGGAGGGGGAGAGACCCAGTACTTC	CASSLGLAGGGETQYF	TRBV5-4	TRBD2	TRBJ2-5	.
TGTGCCAGACAGGGTTCGGGGACCCAGTACTTC	CARQGSGTQYF	TRBV2	.	TRBJ2-5	.
TGTGCCAGTAGTATTTTGGGCAGGGAAGATTATGGCTACACCTTC	CASSILGREDYGYTF	TRBV19	.	TRBJ1-2	.
TGTGCCAGCAGTTTCGCGCCGAGGGGCACTGAAGCTTTCTTT	CASSFAPRGTEAFF	TRBV28	.	TRBJ1-1	.
TGTGCCAGCAGTACAAATCGGGACACAAATGAAAAACTGTTTTTT	CASSTNRDTNEKLFF	TRBV28	.	TRBJ1-4	.
TGCAGCGTTGCGGCGCGGTACACCGGGGAGCTGTTTTTT	CSVAARYTGELFF	TRBV29-1	.	TRBJ2-2	.
TGTGCCAGCAGTCCGTCCACTGGACGCACAGATACGCAGTATTTT	CASSPSTGRTDTQYF	TRBV28	.	TRBJ2-3	.
TGTGCCCTAAAAAAGGGGGATGGTGGCTACACCTTC	CALKKGDGGYTF	TRBV2	.	TRBJ1-2	.
TGTGCCAGCAGCCAAGGGGGCAGCTCCTACGAGCAGTACTTC	CASSQGGSSYEQYF	TRBV4-2	.	TRBJ2-7	.
TGTGCCACCAGCAGAGATCTAGCCCTGTCCGCTGAAGCTTTCTTT	CATSRDLALSAEAFF	TRBV15	.	TRBJ1-1	.
TGTGCCAGCAGCTTGGGGCTAGCGGGGGCAAAAGAGACCCAGTACTTC	CASSLGLAGAKETQYF	TRBV5-4	TRBD2	TRBJ2-5	.
TGCAGCGCCGGGACAGGGTCTGGAAACACCATATATTTT	CSAGTGSGNTIYF	TRBV29-1	TRBD1	TRBJ1-3	.
TGCGCCAGCAGCATGGCAGGGGGAGCTAACTATGGCTACACCTTC	CASSMAGGANYGYTF	TRBV5-1	TRBD1	TRBJ1-2	.
TGTGCCAGCAGCTTCAGTGAGAGCGAGCAGTACTTC	CASSFSESEQYF	TRBV11-2	.	TRBJ2-7	.
TGTGCCAGCAGTCCACGTCAGGGGGGGAAGCAGTTCTTC	CASSPRQGGKQFF	TRBV6-5	.	TRBJ2-1	.
TGTGCCAGCAGCTCCCGGGATTCGAACACTGAAGCTTTCTTT	CASSSRDSNTEAFF	TRBV11-2	.	TRBJ1-1	.
TGTGCCAGCAGCCCTTTAGTGAGGAACACTGAAGCTTTCTTT	CASSPLVRNTEAFF	TRBV21-1	.	TRBJ1-1	.
TGTGCCAGCAGCCAAGAAGGTCGAGACGATACGCAGTATTTT	CASSQEGRDDTQYF	TRBV4-2	.	TRBJ2-3	.
TGTGCCAGCAGTTTCCAAGGGGAAGCAACTAATGAAAAACTGTTTTTT	CASSFQGEATNEKLFF	TRBV28	.	TRBJ1-4	.
TGTGCCAGTAGTCTCCGGGGGGGACAGGTCCCTAGTTCCTCCTACGAGCAGTACTTC	CASSLRGGQVPSSSYEQYF	TRBV19	.	TRBJ2-7	.
TGCGCCAGCAGCTTAGGAGGGACTAGTGTGAAAGAGACCCAGTACTTC	CASSLGGTSVKETQYF	TRBV4-1	TRBD2	TRBJ2-5	.
TGTGCCAGCAGCTGGTCCCCGGGGACAGGGGGTTTCTTT	CASSWSPGTGGFF	TRBV5-8	TRBD1	TRBJ1-1	.
TGTGCCAGTAGTTTAAGACAGGGCGAGGGCCAGCCCCAGCATTTT	CASSLRQGEGQPQHF	TRBV19	TRBD1	TRBJ1-5	few
TGTGCCAGCAGCCTCCGGGACGACATAAATCAGCCCCAGCATTTT	CASSLRDDINQPQHF	TRBV11-2	.	TRBJ1-5	few
TGTGCCAGCAGCTCCCCCACAGGGTTGGGTGAGCAGTTCTTC	CASSSPTGLGEQFF	TRBV5-6	.	TRBJ2-1	once
TGCGCCAGCAGTGTCCTCGGGGATCGGGAGACCCAGTACTTC	CASSVLGDRETQYF	TRBV10-1	.	TRBJ2-5	.
TGTGCCAGCAGAAGGGCGGGGGGGCAGACCGGGGAGCTGTTTTTT	CASRRAGGQTGELFF	TRBV10-3	TRBD2	TRBJ2-2	once
TGTGCCACCAGCAGAGATGTTTCCGACCTCGAGCAGTACTTC	CATSRDVSDLEQYF	TRBV15	.	TRBJ2-7	.
TGTGCCAGCAGCCAACCACTCGGGACTAGCGGGGGGGCCGGGGAGCTGTTTTTT	CASSQPLGTSGGAGELFF	TRBV7-3	TRBD2	TRBJ2-2	.
TGTGCCAGTAAGATCTCCCTCGGGTGGAATCAGCCCCAGCATTTT	CASKISLGWNQPQHF	TRBV19	.	TRBJ1-5	.
TGTGCCAGCAGCCGAATAACTGGATCGAAATTCTACAATGAGCAGTTCTTC	CASSRITGSKFYNEQFF	TRBV7-2	.	TRBJ2-1	.
TGCAGCGTTGTGACAGGGGGCAATGAAAAACTGTTTTTT	CSVVTGGNEKLFF	TRBV29-1	TRBD1	TRBJ1-4	.